These 31 T cell receptor beta chains came from one sample sequenced in a study of blood T cell repertoires in COVID-19. TCRdb's copy holds only in-frame clones and misses some; the assay was immunoSEQ multiplex PCR. The data show about 36,000 clones, around four fifths seen once. Input material: peripheral blood. The receptor set was obtained from a human donor in a cohort sampled during active COVID-19.

This chain joins TRBV2 and TRBJ2-1, with 12 bases that match TRBD1. There are 16 residues in the CDR3. The junction had 9 bases not matched to a gene; V was cut back by 5 bases and J by 7 bases. Germline V CDR1 and CDR2: SNHLY, FYNNEI. The CDR3 nucleotides are TGTGCCAGCAGTCCCCCGGGACAGGGGGCTCTGAATGAGCAGTTCTTC. This translates into CASSPPGQGALNEQFF.

J is TRBJ1-2 and V is TRBV5-1, with TRBD1 matching 8 bases. CDR3 length: 15 amino acids. Germline values: CDR1 SGHRS, CDR2 YFSETQ. V was clipped by 1 base and J by 6 bases; unmatched bases: 8. CDR3 amino acids: CASSLTTGASDGYTF. The CDR3 nucleotides are TGCGCCAGCAGCTTGACGACAGGGGCCTCGGATGGCTACACCTTC.

V is TRBV7-6 and J is TRBJ1-6; 7 bases agree with TRBD1. There are 13 residues in the CDR3. Trimming took 6 bases from V and 11 from J; bases not matched to a gene: 7. In germline, CDR1 is SGHVS, CDR2 FNYEAQ. The CDR3 loop reads CASRTTGLTPLHF. The CDR3 nucleotides read TGTGCCAGCAGAACGACAGGGTTGACACCCCTCCACTTT. The whole variable domain, remainder taken from reference TRBV7-6 and TRBJ1-6, is GAGVSQSPRYKVTKRGQDVALRCDPISGHVSLYWYRQALGQGPEFLTYFNYEAQQDKSGLPNDRFSAERPEGSISTLTIQRTEQRDSAMYRCASRTTGLTPLHFGNGTRLTVT.

In this sample, this clone turned up a few times. The genes are TRBV7-9 and TRBJ2-1, with a possible D match to TRBD1 (7 bases). Trimming stripped 1 base from V and 5 bases from J, with 15 bases between. The CDR3 length is 16 residues. CDR1 and CDR2 from the germline V gene are SEHNR and FQNEAQ (reference sequence). CDR3 region: CASSLVGGGKNNEQFF. For the CDR3, the DNA is TGTGCCAGCAGCTTAGTTGGAGGGGGCAAAAACAATGAGCAGTTCTTC.

V gene TRBV6-4 combines with J gene TRBJ2-3, with 12 bases aligning to TRBD2. The CDR3 is made up of 15 amino acids. Germline CDR1 is MRHNA and CDR2 is SNTAGT. With V trimmed by 5 bases and J by 3 bases, 3 bases remained unmatched. This CDR3 is CASSRLAGETDTQYF. CDR3 DNA sequence: TGTGCCAGCAGTCGACTAGCGGGAGAGACAGATACGCAGTATTTT.

This clone was detected only a few times. This chain uses TRBV7-3 with TRBJ2-1; TRBD2 matches 8 bases. Germline V gene data show CDR1 as SGHTA and CDR2 as FQGTGA. The length of the CDR3 is 14 residues. The trim removed 2 bases at V and 8 bases at J, leaving 5 bases unmatched. The CDR3 is CASSLGGGLDEQFF. The CDR3 nucleotides read TGTGCCAGCAGCTTAGGCGGGGGGCTCGATGAGCAGTTCTTC.

The chain is built from TRBV5-4 and TRBJ2-2, with 13 bases identical to TRBD2. The CDR3 runs 16 residues. V was clipped by 4 bases and J by 1 base; unmatched bases: 1. Per germline, CDR1 SGHNT and CDR2 YYREEE (reference sequence). DNA of the CDR3: TGTGCCAGCAGCAGGACTAGCGGGGGGAACACCGGGGAGCTGTTTTTT. Translation gives CASSRTSGGNTGELFF.

This sequence joins TRBV5-4 and TRBJ2-1, with 9 bases identical to TRBD1. The germline V gene has CDR1 SGHNT and CDR2 YYREEE (reference sequence). Losses at the gene ends were 2 bases for V and 6 bases for J; bases not matched to a gene: 6. This CDR3 is built from 15 residues. The CDR3 nucleotides read TGTGCCAGCAGCTTTCCGACAGGGGGGGTCAATGAGCAGTTCTTC. Its translation: CASSFPTGGVNEQFF.

This clone was counted a single time. V usage is TRBV5-1 and J usage is TRBJ2-1; D may be TRBD2 (5 bases). The CDR3 consists of 15 residues. In germline, CDR1 is SGHRS, CDR2 YFSETQ. The V end lost 2 bases, the J end lost 6 bases, and 15 bases lay between the germline ends. The CDR3 sequence: CASSLSGLRLNEQFF. The CDR3, as DNA: TGCGCCAGCAGCTTAAGCGGTCTTCGTCTCAATGAGCAGTTCTTC.

The chain carries TRBV5-4 and TRBJ1-1; tentatively, D is TRBD1 (6 bases). The germline V gene has CDR1 SGHNT and CDR2 YYREEE (reference sequence). Trimming cost V 2 bases and J 4 bases, with 12 bases left between them. The CDR3 is 14 amino acids. CDR3 DNA: TGTGCCAGCAGCTTACAGGGAGTTTTCACTGAAGCTTTCTTT. This codes for CASSLQGVFTEAFF.

The V and J genes are TRBV5-1 and TRBJ2-2, with D possibly TRBD2 on 8 matching bases. Germline V gives CDR1 SGHRS, CDR2 YFSETQ. The CDR3 is 20 amino acids. Trimming took 4 bases from V and 0 from J, leaving 25 bases between them. The CDR3 coding sequence is TGCGCCAGCAGCCTCCCCAGGGGGGGCGGGGGGCAACCGAACACCGGGGAGCTGTTTTTT. Translation gives CASSLPRGGGGQPNTGELFF.

This clone appeared a single time. J is TRBJ2-3 and V is TRBV4-2, with D tentatively TRBD2 (6 bases). The ends were cut back, 4 bases at V and 11 bases at J, with 13 bases in the middle. The CDR3 has 12 residues. Per germline, CDR1 LGHNA and CDR2 YNFKEQ. CDR3 bases: TGTGCCAGCAGCCGGGGCGGGGATCGGCAGTATTTT. Protein: CASSRGGDRQYF.

The V call is TRBV3-1 (or the pseudogene TRBV3-2), the J call TRBJ2-5, with D possibly TRBD2 on 5 matching bases. Germline values: CDR1 LGHDT, CDR2 YNNKEL (reference sequence). V was cut by 4 bases and J by 5 bases, with 11 bases left in between. The CDR3 runs to 13 residues. The CDR3: CASSPTREETQYF. CDR3 DNA: TGTGCCAGCAGCCCCACTAGGGAGGAGACCCAGTACTTC.

The chain links TRBV6-2 or TRBV6-3 to TRBJ1-2; D is perhaps TRBD1 (5 bases). This CDR3 spans 16 amino acids. V shed 2 bases and J shed 2 bases, with 15 bases lying between them. CDR1 MNHEY and CDR2 SVGEGT come from the germline V gene. CDR3 DNA sequence: TGTGCCAGCAGTTACCAGGCGGGACCTTTAAACTATGGCTACACCTTC. Amino acids: CASSYQAGPLNYGYTF.

V is TRBV4-1 and J is TRBJ1-2; 7 positions match TRBD1. CDR1 is MGHRA and CDR2 is YSYEKL in the germline V gene. V lost 1 base, J lost 5 bases, and 7 bases stayed unmatched. This CDR3 is built from 15 residues. The CDR3 sequence: CASSQVPGGMYGYTF. The CDR3 nucleotides read TGCGCCAGCAGCCAAGTACCAGGGGGGATGTATGGCTACACCTTC.

The gene calls are TRBV6-5 and TRBJ1-4; 8 bases match TRBD1. The CDR3 spans 15 residues. Per the germline V gene, CDR1 is MNHEY and CDR2 is SVGAGI. After removal of 6 bases from V and 5 bases from J, the junction contained 8 bases not matched to a gene. The CDR3 loop is CASSPGQASNEKLFF. The CDR3 DNA sequence: TGTGCCAGCAGCCCGGGACAGGCATCCAATGAAAAACTGTTTTTT.

The J gene is TRBJ1-2, the V gene TRBV4-2; 9 nucleotides line up with TRBD1. V was clipped by 6 bases and J by 8 bases; unmatched bases: 7. This CDR3 is built from 13 residues. The germline CDR1 and CDR2 sequences are LGHNA and YNFKEQ. CDR3 in amino acids: CASSQQGARGYTF. CDR3 nucleotides: TGTGCCAGCAGTCAACAGGGGGCTCGAGGCTACACCTTC.

V gene TRBV11-3 combines with J gene TRBJ2-1; 10 bases are shared with TRBD1. Germline CDR1 reads SGHNT; CDR2 reads YENEEA. The trim removed 2 bases at V and 8 bases at J, leaving 6 bases unmatched. This CDR3 region has 15 residues. The CDR3 coding sequence is TGTGCCAGCAGCTTATGGACAGGGGGTGGCTATGAGCAGTTCTTC. Protein product: CASSLWTGGGYEQFF.

The rearrangement links TRBV9 to TRBJ1-4, with 12 positions matching TRBD1. CDR3 length equals 20 residues. After removal of 1 base from V and 0 bases from J, the junction contained 10 bases not matched to a gene. In germline, CDR1 is SGDLS, CDR2 YYNGEE. The CDR3 nucleotides are TGTGCCAGCAGCGTATCCACCGGGACAGGGGGCTCTGCAACTAATGAAAAACTGTTTTTT. Its protein is CASSVSTGTGGSATNEKLFF.

J is TRBJ1-1 and V is TRBV5-1, with D perhaps matching TRBD1 (6 bases). CDR1 and CDR2 (germline): SGHRS, YFSETQ. The CDR3 is made up of 14 amino acids. V lost 5 bases and J lost 1, with 12 bases in between. CDR3 sequence: CASSPDRRNTEAFF. The CDR3 region has the DNA TGCGCCAGCAGTCCCGACAGGAGGAACACTGAAGCTTTCTTT.

The chain recombines TRBV29-1 with TRBJ1-2, with TRBD1 identical over 7 bases. The length of the CDR3 is 15 residues. The trim removed 0 bases at V and 1 base at J, leaving 5 bases unmatched. Germline values: CDR1 SQVTM, CDR2 ANQGSEA. This CDR3 reads CSVEDGGQLNYGYTF. Here the CDR3 DNA reads TGCAGCGTTGAAGACGGGGGACAGCTTAACTATGGCTACACCTTC. The whole variable domain, remainder taken from reference TRBV29-1 and TRBJ1-2, is SAVISQKPSRDICQRGTSLTIQCQVDSQVTMMFWYRQQPGQSLTLIATANQGSEATYESGFVIDKFPISRPNLTFSTLTVSNMSPEDSSIYLCSVEDGGQLNYGYTFGSGTRLTVV.

The chain links TRBV20-1 to TRBJ2-1; D gene unclear. With 8 bases removed from V and 10 bases from J, the gap between germline ends came to 15 bases. Germline loops: CDR1 DFQATT, CDR2 SNEGSKA (reference sequence). CDR3 size: 11 residues. Here the CDR3 DNA reads TGCAGTTATAACCGCTACAGCGAGCAGTTCTTC. Protein: CSYNRYSEQFF.

V gene TRBV7-9 combines with J gene TRBJ1-5, with D maybe TRBD1 (6 bases). Germline CDR1 is SEHNR and CDR2 is FQNEAQ (reference sequence). The CDR3 length is 17 residues. V was cut by 1 base and J by 1 base, with 14 bases left in between. The chain's CDR3 is CASSLEGGGVSNQPQHF. CDR3 DNA: TGTGCCAGCAGCTTAGAAGGGGGAGGGGTCAGCAATCAGCCCCAGCATTTT.

The chain carries TRBV6-5 and TRBJ2-7; D may be TRBD1 (6 bases). Germline CDR1 is MNHEY and CDR2 is SVGAGI. The V gene lost 7 bases and the J gene lost 4 bases, with 17 bases spanning the gap. The CDR3 is 14 amino acids. CDR3 in amino acids: CASKSSGHSYEQYF. The CDR3 bases are TGTGCCAGCAAGTCTTCGGGACATTCGTACGAGCAGTACTTC.

A single count supports this clone. The chain recombines TRBV19 with TRBJ1-4, with TRBD1 matching 7 bases. Per the germline V gene, CDR1 is LNHDA and CDR2 is SQIVND (reference sequence). The ends lost 7 bases at V and 8 bases at J; junction bases unmatched: 7. The CDR3 has 13 amino acids. The CDR3 is CASIRQGGEKLFF. The CDR3 bases are TGTGCCAGTATAAGACAGGGTGGCGAAAAACTGTTTTTT.

The chain couples TRBV20-1 to TRBJ1-1; 10 bases agree with TRBD1. V was pared by 4 bases and J by 1 base, with 6 bases of the junction left unmatched. Germline values: CDR1 DFQATT, CDR2 SNEGSKA (reference sequence). The CDR3 length is 15 residues. CDR3 nucleotide sequence: TGCAGTGCTAATGATCGACAGGGGGCGAACACTGAAGCTTTCTTT. Residues: CSANDRQGANTEAFF.

V usage is TRBV28 and J usage is TRBJ1-5; D is possibly TRBD1 (6 bases). The length of the CDR3 is 13 residues. CDR1 is MDHEN, CDR2 SYDVKM, per germline. The V gene lost 5 bases and the J gene lost 5 bases, with 10 bases spanning the gap. CDR3 in DNA: TGTGCCAGCAGTGACAGGAAGGATCAGCCCCAGCATTTT. Encoded protein: CASSDRKDQPQHF.

The chain employs TRBV5-1 and TRBJ2-3; possibly TRBD2 for D (5 bases). V was trimmed by 5 bases and J by 3 bases, leaving 16 bases between them. The CDR3 extends over 15 amino acids. Germline lookup yields CDR1 SGHRS and CDR2 YFSETQ. The CDR3 here is CASRNMVRRTDTQYF. CDR3 sequence (DNA): TGCGCCAGCAGAAACATGGTCAGGAGGACAGATACGCAGTATTTT.

The V and J genes are TRBV7-2 and TRBJ1-3; TRBD1 matches 9 bases. V lost 2 bases to trimming and J lost 8 bases; unmatched junction nucleotides: 4. This CDR3 has 14 residues. Germline V lookup: CDR1 SGHTA, CDR2 FQGNSA. The CDR3 reads CASSLLTGGDTIYF. In DNA form, the CDR3 reads TGTGCCAGCAGCTTACTGACAGGGGGGGACACCATATATTTT.

The J gene is TRBJ2-7, the V gene TRBV6-5, with 12 bases fitting TRBD2. The CDR3 totals 15 residues. Germline values: CDR1 MNHEY, CDR2 SVGAGI. Trimming removed 6 bases from V and 4 bases from J; junction bases left unmatched: 7. This CDR3 reads CASSPGTSGPYEQYF. CDR3 nucleotides: TGTGCCAGCAGCCCGGGGACTAGCGGGCCTTACGAGCAGTACTTC.

The gene calls are TRBV4-3 and TRBJ1-5, with D tentatively TRBD1 (5 bases). This CDR3 comprises 15 residues. The V gene's germline CDR1 is LGHNA and CDR2 YSLEER. With 0 bases removed from V and 7 bases from J, the gap between germline ends came to 13 bases. CDR3: CASSQEYAGSQPQHF. Here the CDR3 DNA reads TGCGCCAGCAGCCAAGAATATGCAGGGTCCCAGCCCCAGCATTTT.